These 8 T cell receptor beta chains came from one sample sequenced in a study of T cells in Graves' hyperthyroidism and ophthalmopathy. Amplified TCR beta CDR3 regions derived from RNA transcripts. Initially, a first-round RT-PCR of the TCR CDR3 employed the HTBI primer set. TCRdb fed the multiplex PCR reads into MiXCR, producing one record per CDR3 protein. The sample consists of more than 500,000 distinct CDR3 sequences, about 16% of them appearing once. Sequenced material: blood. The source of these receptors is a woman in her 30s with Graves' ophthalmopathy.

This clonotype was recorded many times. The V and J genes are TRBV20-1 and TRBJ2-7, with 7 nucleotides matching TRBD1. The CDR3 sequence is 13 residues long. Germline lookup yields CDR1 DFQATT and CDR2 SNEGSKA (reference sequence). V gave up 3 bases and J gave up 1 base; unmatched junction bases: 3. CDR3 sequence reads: CSASWDSSYEQYF. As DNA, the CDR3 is TGCAGTGCTAGTTGGGACAGTTCCTACGAGCAGTACTTC.

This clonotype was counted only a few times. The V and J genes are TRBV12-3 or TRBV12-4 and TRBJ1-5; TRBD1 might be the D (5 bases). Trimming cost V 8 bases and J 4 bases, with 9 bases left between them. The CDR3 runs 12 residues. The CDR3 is CASLRGNQPQHF. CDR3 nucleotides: TGTGCCAGCCTCCGGGGGAATCAGCCCCAGCATTTT.

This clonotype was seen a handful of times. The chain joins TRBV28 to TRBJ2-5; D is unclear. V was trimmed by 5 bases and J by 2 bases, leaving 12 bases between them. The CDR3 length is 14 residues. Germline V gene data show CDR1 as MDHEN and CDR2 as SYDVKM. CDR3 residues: CASSPAGPQETQYF. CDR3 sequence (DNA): TGTGCCAGCAGTCCGGCCGGGCCACAAGAGACCCAGTACTTC.

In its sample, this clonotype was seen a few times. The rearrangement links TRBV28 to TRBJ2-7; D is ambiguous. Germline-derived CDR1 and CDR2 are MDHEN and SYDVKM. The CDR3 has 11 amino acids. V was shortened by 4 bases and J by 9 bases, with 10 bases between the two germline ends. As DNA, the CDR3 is TGTGCCAGCAGTTCTCCCATCAGGCAGTACTTC. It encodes CASSSPIRQYF.

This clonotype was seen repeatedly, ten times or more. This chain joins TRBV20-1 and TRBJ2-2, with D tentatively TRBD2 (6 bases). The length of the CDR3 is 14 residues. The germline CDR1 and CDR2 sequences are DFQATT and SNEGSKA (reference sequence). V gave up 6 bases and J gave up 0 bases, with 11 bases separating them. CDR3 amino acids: CSAAGTANTGELFF. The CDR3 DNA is TGCAGTGCCGCGGGGACGGCGAACACCGGGGAGCTGTTTTTT.

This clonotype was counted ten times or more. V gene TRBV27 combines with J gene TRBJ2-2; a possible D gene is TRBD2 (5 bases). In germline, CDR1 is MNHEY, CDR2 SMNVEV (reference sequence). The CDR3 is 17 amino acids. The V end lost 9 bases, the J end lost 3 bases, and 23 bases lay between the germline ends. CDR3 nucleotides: TGTGCCAGTGAGGACTCAAACGGCGTGTTGGACACCGGGGAGCTGTTTTTT. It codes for CASEDSNGVLDTGELFF.

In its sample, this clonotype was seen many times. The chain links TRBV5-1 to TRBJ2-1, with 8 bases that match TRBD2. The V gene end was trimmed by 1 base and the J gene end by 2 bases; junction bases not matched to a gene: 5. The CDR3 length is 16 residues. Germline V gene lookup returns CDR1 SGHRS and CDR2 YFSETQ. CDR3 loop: CASSLRGLETYNEQFF. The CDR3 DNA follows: TGCGCCAGCAGCTTGAGGGGACTAGAGACCTACAATGAGCAGTTCTTC. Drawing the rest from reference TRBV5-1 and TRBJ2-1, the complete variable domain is KAGVTQTPRYLIKTRGQQVTLSCSPISGHRSVSWYQQTPGQGLQFLFEYFSETQRNKGNFPGRFSGRQFSNSRSEMNVSTLELGDSALYLCASSLRGLETYNEQFFGPGTRLTVL.

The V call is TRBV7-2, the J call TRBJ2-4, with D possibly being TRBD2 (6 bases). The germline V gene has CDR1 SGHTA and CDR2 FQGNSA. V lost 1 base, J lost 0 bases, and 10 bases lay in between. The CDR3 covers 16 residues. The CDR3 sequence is CASSLDRGAAKNIQYF. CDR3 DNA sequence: TGTGCCAGCAGCTTAGATCGCGGGGCAGCCAAAAACATTCAGTACTTC.